Below, one T cell receptor beta chain is given with its context. Original handling: The assay estimated nucleated cells by amplifying reference gene primers. Sequenced by immunoSEQ multiplex PCR; TCRdb stores in-frame clones only, minus some. The D gene and trimming were derived from the DNA, and the V and J assignments and clone size from that table. The profile covers nearly 200,000 clones, with around 84% appearing a single time and 20% taken by the ten largest. Trimming pared 1 base from V and 2 bases from J, leaving 8 bases between. CDR1 is SGHRS, CDR2 YFSETQ, per germline. This CDR3 spans 14 amino acids. This sample was taken from a study of blood T cell repertoires in COVID-19. Study-wide background: Samples representing acute and convalescent COVID-19 were sourced from the United States, Italy and Spain. T cells, B-cell-depleted T cells, or PBMCs supplied cDNA or gDNA.

Sequencing used peripheral blood. The TCR sequence derives from a human donor in a cohort sampled during active COVID-19. V is TRBV5-1 and J is TRBJ2-3, with D uncertain. CDR3 DNA sequence: TGCGCCAGCAGCTTGTCACAGACCACAGATACGCAGTATTTT. Translated: CASSLSQTTDTQYF.